This TCR beta chain emerged from a study of T cell responses to AZD1222 COVID-19 vaccine. V lost 6 bases and J lost 4; bases outside the gene matches: 3. The CDR3 is 13 amino acids. Germline V gene sequence: CDR1 MNHEY, CDR2 SMNVEV (reference sequence). Using immunoSEQ multiplex PCR, the repertoire was profiled, and TCRdb retains in-frame clones only, with some absent. The repertoire includes about 94,000 clones, roughly 84% of them detected once, and about an eighth sits in the top ten. The material was peripheral blood, obtained on day 0 of AZD1222 vaccination. This sequence originates from an adult in good health. J is TRBJ1-1 and V is TRBV27; 9 nucleotides line up with TRBD1. The CDR3 coding sequence is TGTGCCAGCAGGAGGACAGGGGCCACTGAAGCTTTCTTT. Translating it yields CASRRTGATEAFF.